A single sample is the source of the 30 T cell receptor beta chains below, sequenced in a study of control samples from healthy donors and cancer patients. Profiled with immunoSEQ multiplex PCR; TCRdb holds only in-frame clones, not every one. The sample shows some 71,000 clones, roughly nine tenths of them seen only once. The sample was PBMCs. The receptor source for this set is a man aged 55 to 70 with colorectal cancer.

This clone occurred a few times. V and J are TRBV2 and TRBJ1-5; D gene unclear. Trimming pared 2 bases from V and 0 bases from J, leaving 8 bases between. Per the germline V gene, CDR1 is SNHLY and CDR2 is FYNNEI. This CDR3 region has 15 residues. The CDR3 loop is CASSERPYSNQPQHF. The DNA of the CDR3 is TGTGCCAGCAGTGAACGGCCTTATAGCAATCAGCCCCAGCATTTT.

The V call is TRBV11-2, the J call TRBJ2-5; perhaps TRBD2 as D (6 bases). Germline-derived CDR1 and CDR2 are SGHAT and FQNNGV. The germline V and J ends were trimmed by 5 bases and 6 bases, with 16 bases remaining between them. The CDR3 contains 14 residues. The CDR3 protein is CASSMGGAEKTQYF. CDR3 nucleotides: TGTGCCAGCAGCATGGGCGGGGCCGAGAAGACCCAGTACTTC.

This clone showed up just once. This chain joins TRBV2 and TRBJ2-1; 8 bases agree with TRBD1. The CDR3 runs 15 residues. Trimming removed 1 base from V and 7 bases from J; junction bases left unmatched: 6. Per the germline V gene, CDR1 is SNHLY and CDR2 is FYNNEI. The CDR3 DNA follows: TGTGCCAGCAGTGAAGGGACAGGGCCAGAGAATGAGCAGTTCTTC. This sequence encodes CASSEGTGPENEQFF.

V and J are TRBV5-3 and TRBJ2-7; 13 bases fit TRBD2. TRBV5-3 is treated as an ORF (open reading frame) with a function not yet certain. V lost 3 bases to trimming and J lost 0 bases; unmatched junction nucleotides: 6. The CDR3 contains 17 residues. CDR3 in amino acids: CARSSPRLAGGSYEQYF. The DNA of the CDR3 is TGTGCCAGAAGCTCGCCTAGACTAGCGGGGGGCTCCTACGAGCAGTACTTC.

On this clone: In the same sample, other DNA sequences code for this CDR3. The V and J genes are TRBV28 and TRBJ1-1; weak D call: TRBD1 (5 bases). The length of the CDR3 is 13 residues. Germline V gene sequence: CDR1 MDHEN, CDR2 SYDVKM. Between the trimmed V and J ends, which lost 9 bases and 1 base, there was a span of 12 bases. CDR3 residues: CASSLTGNTEAFF. DNA for the CDR3: TGTGCCAGTAGTCTAACAGGGAACACTGAAGCTTTCTTT. Variable domain in full (rest from reference TRBV28 and TRBJ1-1): DVKVTQSSRYLVKRTGEKVFLECVQDMDHENMFWYRQDPGLGLRLIYFSYDVKMKEKGDIPEGYSVSREKKERFSLILESASTNQTSMYLCASSLTGNTEAFFGQGTRLTVV.

The CDR3 bases are TGTGCCAGTAGTCCAGCCGGGGGATACACTGAAGCTTTCTTT. This codes for CASSPAGGYTEAFF. The genes are TRBV19 and TRBJ1-1, with D possibly being TRBD1 (5 bases). This CDR3 is 14 amino acids long. Trimming cost V 5 bases and J 3 bases, with 13 bases left between them. Germline values: CDR1 LNHDA, CDR2 SQIVND (reference sequence).

The chain has TRBV6-6 and TRBJ2-7, with 8 bases that match TRBD1. V was pared by 5 bases and J by 6 bases, with 15 bases of the junction left unmatched. CDR1 and CDR2 from the germline V gene are MNHNY and SVGAGI (reference sequence). This CDR3 is built from 16 residues. CDR3 in amino acids: CASSALGQGRGSEQYF. The CDR3 DNA reads as TGTGCCAGCAGTGCCCTTGGACAGGGACGTGGTTCCGAGCAGTACTTC.

CDR3 loop: CASSLDLLAGTGEQFF. The CDR3 DNA is TGTGCCAGCAGCTTAGATCTCCTAGCGGGGACCGGAGAGCAGTTCTTC. This rearrangement joins TRBV11-3 to TRBJ2-1, with 9 bases fitting TRBD2. There are 16 residues in the CDR3. Looked up from germline, CDR1 is SGHNT and CDR2 is YENEEA. J was trimmed by 10 bases and V by 0 bases; bases with no gene match: 10.

This chain joins TRBV4-3 and TRBJ2-7; D is tentatively TRBD1 or TRBD2 (5 bases each). Trimming took off 0 bases at V and 0 bases at J, with 12 bases between the two ends. The CDR3 has 16 residues. Germline V gives CDR1 LGHNA, CDR2 YSLEER. The CDR3 DNA sequence: TGCGCCAGCAGCCAAGAGTTTCCAGGGAGCTCCTACGAGCAGTACTTC. Translating it yields CASSQEFPGSSYEQYF.

This chain uses TRBV3-1 (or the pseudogene TRBV3-2) with TRBJ1-6; the D is unclear. Germline-derived CDR1 and CDR2 are LGHDT and YNNKEL (reference sequence). The ends were cut back, 6 bases at V and 3 bases at J, with 12 bases in the middle. The CDR3 consists of 15 residues. The CDR3 sequence: CASSTESVYNSPLHF. CDR3 coding DNA: TGTGCCAGCAGTACAGAGTCGGTCTATAATTCACCCCTCCACTTT.

A few counts support this clone. This chain links TRBV28 with TRBJ2-7; 7 bases line up with TRBD1. J was trimmed by 2 bases and V by 4 bases; bases with no gene match: 17. Germline CDR1 reads MDHEN; CDR2 reads SYDVKM. CDR3 length: 18 amino acids. The CDR3 protein is CASSYGRGSGTVTYEQYF. CDR3 sequence (DNA): TGTGCCAGCAGTTATGGTAGGGGTTCCGGGACAGTTACCTACGAGCAGTACTTC.

V and J are TRBV9 and TRBJ1-2; 7 bases align to TRBD1. Germline CDR1 and CDR2: SGDLS and YYNGEE. This CDR3 has 13 residues. V lost 5 bases, J lost 5 bases, and 6 bases stayed unmatched. The chain's CDR3 is CASRTPGGYGYTF. In DNA, the CDR3 is TGTGCCAGCAGAACCCCAGGGGGATATGGCTACACCTTC.

The chain employs TRBV6-5 and TRBJ2-2, with D perhaps given as TRBD1 or TRBD2 (5 bases each). Trimming shortened V by 4 bases and J by 0 bases, and 6 bases separated the two germline ends. The CDR3 length is 14 residues. Germline V gene sequence: CDR1 MNHEY, CDR2 SVGAGI. The CDR3 nucleotides are TGTGCCAGCAGTTGGGGGACGAACACCGGGGAGCTGTTTTTT. Amino acids: CASSWGTNTGELFF.

The genes are TRBV27 and TRBJ1-5, with 8 bases fitting TRBD1. Germline CDR1 MNHEY, CDR2 SMNVEV (reference sequence). V lost 3 bases to trimming and J lost 9 bases; unmatched junction nucleotides: 13. This CDR3 comprises 16 residues. In DNA form, the CDR3 reads TGTGCCAGCAGTTTGTCGACAGGGGCCCTAACATGGCCCCAGCATTTT. The encoded protein is CASSLSTGALTWPQHF.

This sequence joins TRBV12-5 and TRBJ2-2; perhaps TRBD1 as D (6 bases). The CDR3 contains 13 residues. Trimming took 4 bases from V and 5 from J, leaving 8 bases between them. Per germline, CDR1 LGHNT and CDR2 FRNRAP. CDR3 protein: CASGSTGTGELFF. In nucleotides, the CDR3 is TGTGCTAGTGGTTCCACAGGGACCGGGGAGCTGTTTTTT.

The CDR3 region is CASSVRGGPTGELFF. Written as DNA, the CDR3 is TGTGCCAGCAGTGTGCGGGGGGGCCCCACCGGGGAGCTGTTTTTT. V and J are TRBV2 and TRBJ2-2; 9 bases are a match to TRBD2. Germline V gene data show CDR1 as SNHLY and CDR2 as FYNNEI. V dropped 4 bases and J dropped 4; count of bases not matched to a gene: 4. CDR3 length: 15 residues.

The J gene is TRBJ2-2, the V gene TRBV12-3 or TRBV12-4; D not resolved. Trimming took off 7 bases at V and 3 bases at J, with 6 bases between the two ends. This CDR3 region has 12 residues. The CDR3 region has the DNA TGTGCCAGCAACGGCTACACCGGGGAGCTGTTTTTT. It encodes CASNGYTGELFF.

The rearrangement joins TRBV12-5 to TRBJ1-4; TRBD1 might be the D (5 bases). The CDR3 runs 14 residues. Trimming removed 1 base from V and 8 bases from J, with 11 bases in between. Germline CDR1 is LGHNT and CDR2 is FRNRAP. The CDR3 loop is CASGLGGTEEKLFF. The CDR3 nucleotides read TGTGCTAGTGGTTTGGGGGGGACGGAGGAAAAACTGTTTTTT.

V is TRBV5-6 and J is TRBJ2-3; the match to TRBD2 covers 7 bases. The CDR3 consists of 12 residues. The V segment lost 6 bases and the J segment 6 bases; nucleotides outside the gene matches: 4. Germline assignment: CDR1 SGHDT and CDR2 YYEEEE. The chain's CDR3 is CASTGGRDTQYF. As DNA, the CDR3 is TGTGCCAGCACGGGAGGACGGGATACGCAGTATTTT.

V and J are TRBV27 and TRBJ1-1; 9 bases are shared with TRBD1. With 5 bases clipped from V and 3 bases from J, the junction kept 10 bases outside the gene matches. The CDR3 is made up of 16 amino acids. CDR1 MNHEY and CDR2 SMNVEV come from the germline V gene (reference sequence). CDR3 region: CASSPRSGQGDTEAFF. CDR3 bases: TGTGCCAGCAGTCCCCGTTCGGGACAGGGAGACACTGAAGCTTTCTTT.

This rearrangement joins TRBV10-1 to TRBJ2-7; possible D gene TRBD1, 6 bases. The CDR3 length is 19 residues. Between the trimmed V and J ends, which lost 0 bases and 11 bases, there was a span of 32 bases. From germline, CDR1 is WNHNN and CDR2 SYGVQD (reference sequence). CDR3 bases: TGCGCCAGCAGTGAGTCGGTTGGGGGCGTAGCCCCTCCGGGCAGGAGTGAGTACTTC. Translation gives CASSESVGGVAPPGRSEYF.

This sequence joins TRBV5-1 and TRBJ2-3; D not resolved. Germline CDR1 reads SGHRS; CDR2 reads YFSETQ. This CDR3 spans 14 amino acids. Trimming removed 4 bases at V and 0 bases at J, with 9 bases between. CDR3 loop: CASSVGTSTDTQYF. As DNA, the CDR3 is TGCGCCAGCAGCGTTGGAACTAGCACAGATACGCAGTATTTT.

The chain is built from TRBV5-1 and TRBJ2-7; D is undetermined. From germline, CDR1 is SGHRS and CDR2 YFSETQ. The CDR3 loop spans 16 amino acids. V dropped 4 bases and J dropped 0 bases, with 17 bases sitting between them. The CDR3 nucleotides read TGCGCCAGCAGCCCCACTTACCGAGGAGACTCCTACGAGCAGTACTTC. It is translated as CASSPTYRGDSYEQYF.

This clone was seen just once. This sequence joins TRBV21-1 and TRBJ1-5; the table's D call TRBD1 went unverified against the DNA. TRBV21-1 is designated a pseudogene. The CDR3 runs to 16 residues. The CDR3 here is CASSNFDRGYNQPQHF. The CDR3 DNA sequence: TGTGCCAGCAGCAACTTCGACAGGGGTTACAATCAGCCCCAGCATTTT.

The chain is built from TRBV6-5 and TRBJ2-6; no reliable D call. CDR1 MNHEY and CDR2 SVGAGI come from the germline V gene. The CDR3 length is 14 residues. The V end was cut by 3 bases, the J end by 1 base, with 4 bases between. CDR3 in amino acids: CASSYGSGANVLTF. The CDR3 DNA sequence: TGTGCCAGCAGTTATGGGTCTGGGGCCAACGTCCTGACTTTC.

This clone was detected only once. V gene TRBV7-3 combines with J gene TRBJ2-3; D is possibly TRBD2 (6 bases). This CDR3 has 15 residues. Trimming left V 7 bases short and J 0 bases short, with 14 bases between. The germline gives CDR1 SGHTA, CDR2 FQGTGA. The chain's CDR3 is CASKRRGSSTDTQYF. Written as DNA, the CDR3 is TGTGCCAGCAAGAGGCGGGGCTCTAGCACAGATACGCAGTATTTT.

This chain connects TRBV21-1 to TRBJ1-2. TRBV21-1 represents a pseudogene. The CDR3 is 14 residues long. This CDR3 is CASSKGPTNYGYTF. DNA of the CDR3: TGTGCCAGCAGCAAAGGGCCGACCAACTATGGCTACACCTTC.

The chain has TRBV19 and TRBJ1-5; D gene unclear. The ends were cut back, 5 bases at V and 0 bases at J, with 11 bases in the middle. Germline lookup yields CDR1 LNHDA and CDR2 SQIVND (reference sequence). The CDR3 runs 15 residues. In DNA, the CDR3 is TGTGCCAGTAGTGGGCCTGAAAATAGCAATCAGCCCCAGCATTTT. This sequence encodes CASSGPENSNQPQHF.

The chain carries TRBV5-1 and TRBJ1-5; D gene ambiguous. The CDR3 is 15 amino acids. Germline CDR1 is SGHRS and CDR2 is YFSETQ. Trimming cost V 0 bases and J 0 bases, with 7 bases left between them. This CDR3 is CASSLAGDSNQPQHF. In DNA, the CDR3 is TGCGCCAGCAGCTTGGCCGGGGATAGCAATCAGCCCCAGCATTTT.

The table lists this clone with a few counts. This rearrangement joins TRBV3-1 (or the pseudogene TRBV3-2) to TRBJ1-6; TRBD1 matches 7 bases. Germline CDR1 is LGHDT and CDR2 is YNNKEL (reference sequence). CDR3 size: 17 residues. Losses at the gene ends were 2 bases for V and 6 bases for J; bases not matched to a gene: 10. CDR3 residues: CASSQPQRQGGNSPLHF. CDR3 nucleotides: TGTGCCAGCAGCCAACCCCAGCGACAGGGAGGTAATTCACCCCTCCACTTT.